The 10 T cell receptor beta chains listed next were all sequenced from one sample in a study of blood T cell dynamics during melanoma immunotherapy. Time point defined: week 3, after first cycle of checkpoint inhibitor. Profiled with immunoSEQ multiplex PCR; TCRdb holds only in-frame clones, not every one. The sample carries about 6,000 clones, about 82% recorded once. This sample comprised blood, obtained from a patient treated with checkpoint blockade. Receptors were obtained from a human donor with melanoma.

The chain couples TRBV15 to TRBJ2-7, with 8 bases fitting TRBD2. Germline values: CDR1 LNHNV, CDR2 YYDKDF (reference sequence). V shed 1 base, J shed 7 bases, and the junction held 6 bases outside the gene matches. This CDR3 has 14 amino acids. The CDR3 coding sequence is TGTGCCACCAGCAGAGTCGGGGGGGAGTTTGAGCAGTACTTC. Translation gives CATSRVGGEFEQYF.

This CDR3 reads CASSLESGSTEAFF. The CDR3 coding sequence is TGCGCCAGCAGCTTGGAATCAGGGAGCACTGAAGCTTTCTTT. The chain carries TRBV5-1 and TRBJ1-1; tentative D call: TRBD1 (5 bases). Germline CDR1 and CDR2: SGHRS and YFSETQ. The CDR3 is made up of 14 amino acids. Trimming took off 0 bases at V and 4 bases at J, with 10 bases between the two ends.

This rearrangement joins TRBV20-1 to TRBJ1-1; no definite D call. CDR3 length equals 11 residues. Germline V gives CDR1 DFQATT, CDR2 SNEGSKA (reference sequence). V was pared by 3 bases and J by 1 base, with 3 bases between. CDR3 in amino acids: CSASRNTEAFF. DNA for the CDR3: TGCAGTGCTAGTCGGAACACTGAAGCTTTCTTT.

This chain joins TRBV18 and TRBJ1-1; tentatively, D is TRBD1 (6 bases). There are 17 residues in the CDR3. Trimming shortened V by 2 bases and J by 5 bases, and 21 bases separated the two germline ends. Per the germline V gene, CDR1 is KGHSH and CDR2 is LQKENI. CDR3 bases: TGTGCCAGCTCACCATTCGGGGGCTCTACGATGGGGACTGAAGCTTTCTTT. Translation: CASSPFGGSTMGTEAFF. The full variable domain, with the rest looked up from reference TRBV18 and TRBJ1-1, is NAGVMQNPRHLVRRRGQEARLRCSPMKGHSHVYWYRQLPEEGLKFMVYLQKENIIDESGMPKERFSAEFPKEGPSILRIQQVVRGDSAAYFCASSPFGGSTMGTEAFFGQGTRLTVV.

The CDR3 coding sequence is TGTGCCAGCAGTTCGGCAGGGGACGAGCAGTTCTTC. It codes for CASSSAGDEQFF. The gene calls are TRBV28 and TRBJ2-1, with D possibly matching TRBD1 (6 bases). The ends were cut back, 4 bases at V and 10 bases at J, with 11 bases in the middle. This CDR3 spans 12 amino acids. The germline V gene encodes CDR1 MDHEN and CDR2 SYDVKM.

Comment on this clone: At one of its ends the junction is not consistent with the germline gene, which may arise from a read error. CDR3 in DNA: TGTGCCAGCAGCGTAGCAGACTACGAGCAGTACTTC. This sequence encodes CASSVADYEQYF. The chain employs TRBV7-2 and TRBJ2-7, with D unresolved. Germline V CDR1 and CDR2: SGHTA, FQGNSA. The CDR3 consists of 12 residues.

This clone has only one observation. In DNA form, the CDR3 reads TGTGCCACCAGCAGATCCTCGGACAGGGTCGGAGGAAACACCATATATTTT. It codes for CATSRSSDRVGGNTIYF. The genes are TRBV15 and TRBJ1-3; 8 bases line up with TRBD1. This CDR3 is built from 17 residues. The V and J ends lost 2 bases and 4 bases, in that order; junction bases with no gene match: 10. Germline V gene sequence: CDR1 LNHNV, CDR2 YYDKDF (reference sequence). The full variable domain, rest sourced from reference TRBV15 and TRBJ1-3, is DAMVIQNPRYQVTQFGKPVTLSCSQTLNHNVMYWYQQKSSQAPKLLFHYYDKDFNNEADTPDNFQSRRPNTSFCFLDIRSPGLGDTAMYLCATSRSSDRVGGNTIYFGEGSWLTVV.

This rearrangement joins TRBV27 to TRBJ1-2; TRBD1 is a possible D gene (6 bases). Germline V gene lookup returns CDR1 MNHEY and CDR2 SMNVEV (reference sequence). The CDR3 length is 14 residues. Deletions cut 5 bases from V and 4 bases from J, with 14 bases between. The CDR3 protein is CASSLKGHSYGYTF. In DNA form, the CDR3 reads TGTGCCAGCAGTCTGAAGGGACATAGCTATGGCTACACCTTC.

This chain's CDR3 is CASSYDRGYEQYF. Written as DNA, the CDR3 is TGTGCCAGCAGTTACGACAGGGGCTACGAGCAGTACTTC. This rearrangement joins TRBV6-6 to TRBJ2-7; 8 bases are shared with TRBD1. Losses at the gene ends were 2 bases for V and 3 bases for J; bases not matched to a gene: 0. Germline CDR1 is MNHNY and CDR2 is SVGAGI (reference sequence). CDR3 length equals 13 residues.

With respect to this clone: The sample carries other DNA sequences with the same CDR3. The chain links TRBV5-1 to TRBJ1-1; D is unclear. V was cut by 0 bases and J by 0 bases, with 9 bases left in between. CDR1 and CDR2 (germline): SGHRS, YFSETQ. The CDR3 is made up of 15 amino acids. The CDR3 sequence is CASSLVPTLNTEAFF. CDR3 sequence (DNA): TGCGCCAGCAGCTTGGTGCCGACCTTGAACACTGAAGCTTTCTTT.